This T cell receptor (beta chain) is drawn from a study of OX40 agonist ivuxolimab in advanced cancers. Study context: The patients got ivuxolimab, which is an agonistic anti-OX40 (CD134) antibody. Those enrolled were roughly 80% male, with a mean age of roughly 62 years and ages from about 20 to 90.

Points from the study as a whole: Dose levels from 0.1 to 3.0 mg/kg saw CD4+ and CD8+ blood T cells expand clonally by week 6.

Repertoires were generated with immunoSEQ multiplex PCR, while TCRdb's copy carries only in-frame clones and drops some. The sample carries about 79,000 clones, 80% to 95% recorded once. This clone was recorded only once. No antigen is known for it. Sequenced material: CD4+ or CD8+ T cells sorted from blood, taken in a trial of the OX40 agonist ivuxolimab. The source of this sequence is an adult with an advanced solid tumor such as melanoma, head and neck, liver or kidney cancer.

The DNA of the CDR3 is TGCGCCAGCAGCCCGGGACAGACGAACACTGAAGCTTTCTTT. This sequence encodes CASSPGQTNTEAFF. The chain has TRBV5-1 and TRBJ1-1, with 7 nucleotides matching TRBD1. Germline V lookup: CDR1 SGHRS, CDR2 YFSETQ. This CDR3 spans 14 amino acids. V dropped 4 bases and J dropped 1; count of bases not matched to a gene: 4.